The 20 T cell receptor beta chains listed next were all sequenced from one sample in a study of control samples from healthy donors and cancer patients. The assay was immunoSEQ multiplex PCR, and TCRdb's table has in-frame clones only and misses some. The sample lists 70,000 to 85,000 clones, 90% to 95% occurring once. Sequenced sample: blood. These receptors were taken from a man in his fifties or sixties in good health.

This chain connects TRBV5-4 to TRBJ1-1; perhaps TRBD1 as D (6 bases). The ends were cut back, 3 bases at V and 1 base at J, with 16 bases in the middle. Germline CDR1 reads SGHNT; CDR2 reads YYREEE (reference sequence). The CDR3 contains 16 residues. CDR3 in amino acids: CASSSRGGRGNTEAFF. CDR3 DNA sequence: TGTGCCAGCAGCTCGAGGGGGGGAAGAGGGAACACTGAAGCTTTCTTT.

The CDR3 DNA is TGTGCCAGCAGCTCTCCTATCCTGAGGACTGAAGCTTTCTTT. Encoded protein: CASSSPILRTEAFF. The J gene is TRBJ1-1, the V gene TRBV7-9; D is unclear. Germline assignment: CDR1 SEHNR and CDR2 FQNEAQ (reference sequence). The CDR3 contains 14 residues. V was cut by 4 bases and J by 5 bases, with 14 bases left in between.

This rearrangement joins TRBV29-1 to TRBJ2-1, with a possible D match to TRBD2 (5 bases). The CDR3 totals 13 residues. Trimming left V 3 bases short and J 4 bases short, with 10 bases between. Per the germline V gene, CDR1 is SQVTM and CDR2 is ANQGSEA. CDR3 nucleotide sequence: TGCAGCGTTGACAGGACTTTTTACAATGAGCAGTTCTTC. Translated, it gives CSVDRTFYNEQFF.

This chain uses TRBV19 with TRBJ1-1; weak D call: TRBD1 (6 bases). Germline CDR1 and CDR2: LNHDA and SQIVND (reference sequence). The V end lost 2 bases, the J end lost 11 bases, and 12 bases lay between the germline ends. This CDR3 comprises 12 residues. The CDR3 nucleotides read TGTGCCAGTAGTATAAGGGGGTCTAGGGCTTTCTTT. It encodes CASSIRGSRAFF.

J is TRBJ1-6 and V is TRBV3-1 (or the pseudogene TRBV3-2); D possibly corresponds to TRBD1 (5 bases). Trimming left V 0 bases short and J 0 bases short, with 9 bases between. This CDR3 region has 17 residues. Germline CDR1 reads LGHDT; CDR2 reads YNNKEL (reference sequence). CDR3 sequence reads: CASSQEGGSSYNSPLHF. DNA of the CDR3: TGTGCCAGCAGCCAAGAGGGGGGGAGCTCCTATAATTCACCCCTCCACTTT.

Comment on this clone: The sample contains more than one DNA sequence encoding this CDR3. The chain employs TRBV30 and TRBJ1-1; TRBD1 is a possible D gene (5 bases). This CDR3 spans 13 amino acids. Trimming shortened V by 1 base and J by 0 bases, and 6 bases separated the two germline ends. Germline loops: CDR1 GTSNPN, CDR2 SVGIG (reference sequence). DNA for the CDR3: TGTGCCTGGAGTGCGGGGCTGAACACTGAAGCTTTCTTT. It is translated as CAWSAGLNTEAFF.

The chain combines TRBV6-5 with TRBJ2-7; 11 nucleotides line up with TRBD2. Trimming at V came to 5 bases and at J to 2 bases, leaving 5 bases not matched to a gene. CDR3 length: 15 amino acids. Germline CDR1 MNHEY, CDR2 SVGAGI. Here the CDR3 reads CASSQTSGVPYEQYF. CDR3 DNA sequence: TGTGCCAGCAGTCAGACTAGCGGGGTTCCCTACGAGCAGTACTTC.

The chain uses TRBV30 and TRBJ2-7; D possibly corresponds to TRBD1 (6 bases). The V gene lost 0 bases and the J gene lost 5 bases, with 8 bases spanning the gap. The CDR3 consists of 12 residues. Germline V CDR1 and CDR2: GTSNPN, SVGIG (reference sequence). The chain's CDR3 is CAWSVQGHEQYF. The CDR3 DNA is TGTGCCTGGAGTGTACAGGGTCACGAGCAGTACTTC. Full variable domain (remainder filled in from reference TRBV30 and TRBJ2-7): SQTIHQWPATLVQPVGSPLSLECTVEGTSNPNLYWYRQAAGRGLQLLFYSVGIGQISSEVPQNLSASRPQDRQFILSSKKLLLSDSGFYLCAWSVQGHEQYFGPGTRLTVT.

This sequence joins TRBV29-1 and TRBJ1-1; D uncertain. The CDR3 has 12 amino acids. V lost 7 bases, J lost 4 bases, and 13 bases lay in between. Germline CDR1 SQVTM, CDR2 ANQGSEA. The CDR3 sequence is CSGFDWGTEAFF. In DNA form, the CDR3 reads TGCAGCGGTTTCGACTGGGGCACTGAAGCTTTCTTT.

The chain recombines TRBV1 with TRBJ1-2. TRBV1 is classified as a pseudogene. This CDR3 is 12 amino acids long. CDR3 DNA: TGCACCAGCAGCCAAGGTGTCGACGGCTACACCTTC. Translating it yields CTSSQGVDGYTF.

The CDR3 loop reads CASSLGDRRDTQYF. The CDR3 DNA reads TGTGCCAGCAGCTTAGGAGACAGAAGAGATACGCAGTATTTT. The chain is built from TRBV7-2 and TRBJ2-3; TRBD1 might be the D (5 bases). V was trimmed by 1 base and J by 5 bases, leaving 10 bases between them. Per germline, CDR1 SGHTA and CDR2 FQGNSA. CDR3 length: 14 residues.

This chain joins TRBV27 and TRBJ1-1; the D is unclear. Per the germline V gene, CDR1 is MNHEY and CDR2 is SMNVEV (reference sequence). Trimming shortened V by 4 bases and J by 10 bases, and 19 bases separated the two germline ends. The CDR3 is 14 residues long. This CDR3 reads CASSSPLSIGGAFF. CDR3 bases: TGTGCCAGCAGTTCCCCCCTTAGTATCGGAGGAGCTTTCTTT.

The V and J genes are TRBV7-2 and TRBJ1-2; the D gene is possibly TRBD1 (5 bases). Per germline, CDR1 SGHTA and CDR2 FQGNSA. The CDR3 sequence is 18 residues long. The V end lost 2 bases, the J end lost 0 bases, and 19 bases lay between the germline ends. The CDR3, as DNA: TGTGCCAGCAGCTTATGGGGCTCAGGGTCCCCTACTAACTATGGCTACACCTTC. Its protein is CASSLWGSGSPTNYGYTF.

J is TRBJ2-2 and V is TRBV7-9, with no clear D. The germline V and J ends were trimmed by 2 bases and 7 bases, with 2 bases remaining between them. This CDR3 region has 11 residues. In germline, CDR1 is SEHNR, CDR2 FQNEAQ (reference sequence). The CDR3 here is CASSLFGELFF. CDR3 sequence (DNA): TGTGCCAGCAGCTTATTCGGGGAGCTGTTTTTT.

The chain carries TRBV4-2 and TRBJ1-2, with 7 bases aligning to TRBD1. CDR3 length: 16 amino acids. With V trimmed by 0 bases and J by 5 bases, 9 bases remained unmatched. CDR1 is LGHNA, CDR2 YNFKEQ, per germline. CDR3: CASSQEAPYRGYGYTF. CDR3 nucleotide sequence: TGTGCCAGCAGCCAAGAAGCCCCCTACAGGGGATATGGCTACACCTTC.

The chain joins TRBV5-1 to TRBJ2-3, with 9 bases fitting TRBD2. The ends lost 0 bases at V and 0 bases at J; junction bases unmatched: 11. The CDR3 spans 19 residues. Germline lookup yields CDR1 SGHRS and CDR2 YFSETQ. The CDR3 coding sequence is TGCGCCAGCAGCTTGGGTTCCAGCGGGGGGACCAGTAGCACAGATACGCAGTATTTT. It is translated as CASSLGSSGGTSSTDTQYF.

Concerning this clone itself: This specimen includes other DNA sequences encoding the same CDR3. The V and J genes are TRBV18 and TRBJ1-1; 8 bases align to TRBD1. Germline V CDR1 and CDR2: KGHSH, LQKENI. Trimming cost V 3 bases and J 2 bases; bases outside gene matches: 2. The CDR3 is made up of 14 amino acids. CDR3 protein: CASSPGQGNTEAFF. The DNA of the CDR3 is TGTGCCAGCTCACCCGGACAGGGTAACACTGAAGCTTTCTTT.

The V call is TRBV24-1, the J call TRBJ1-2, with D perhaps matching TRBD1 (6 bases). V dropped 1 base and J dropped 4 bases, with 18 bases sitting between them. The CDR3 extends over 17 amino acids. Germline V gives CDR1 KGHDR, CDR2 SFDVKD. In DNA form, the CDR3 reads TGTGCCACCAGTGATTTTGGGGAAACAGGGTCGGGCTATGGCTACACCTTC. It codes for CATSDFGETGSGYGYTF.

The chain employs TRBV6-2 or TRBV6-3 and TRBJ2-7; D may be TRBD2 (7 bases). V was trimmed by 6 bases and J by 0 bases, leaving 18 bases between them. The CDR3 is made up of 16 amino acids. Looked up from germline, CDR1 is MNHEY and CDR2 is SVGEGT. This CDR3 reads CASSGGGRGPSYEQYF. The CDR3, as DNA: TGTGCCAGCAGCGGAGGCGGGCGGGGGCCCTCCTACGAGCAGTACTTC.

This chain uses TRBV6-6 with TRBJ1-5; D gene uncertain. V lost 6 bases, J lost 0 bases, and 9 bases lay in between. The CDR3 is 14 residues long. Germline loops: CDR1 MNHNY, CDR2 SVGAGI (reference sequence). CDR3 sequence (DNA): TGTGCCAGCAGCCGCTCGAATAGCAATCAGCCCCAGCATTTT. Translating gives CASSRSNSNQPQHF.